Listed here are 6 T cell receptor beta chains from one sample, sequenced in a study of blood T cells in healthy people across ages (dated by TCRdb to the mid-2010s). The library was produced with 5' RACE. The sequencer listed for this sample is Illumina HiSeq 2500. A second PCR of about 6 to 11 cycles was performed with a sample-barcoded 5' primer and a J-beta primer mix. TCRdb redid the processing of the public reads, applying fastp at Q25 and MiXCR, and retained in-frame beta chains. A single entry per CDR3 protein holds the most common genes and DNA from its merged rows. For this sample there are hundreds of thousands of distinct CDR3 sequences; about 29% appear just once. The biggest ten clones account for 3% to 4.5% of the sample. These same data were also listed under a study on T cells of mothers and their children.

Sample: blood. The receptors derive from a boy aged 2 to 9 in good health.

This clonotype appeared many times. The rearrangement joins TRBV29-1 to TRBJ1-4; the D gene is possibly TRBD1 (6 bases). The CDR3 is 13 residues long. The V and J ends lost 6 bases and 5 bases respectively, with 13 bases between them. The germline V gene has CDR1 SQVTM and CDR2 ANQGSEA. CDR3 region: CSVPGEGNEKLFF. The DNA for the CDR3 is TGCAGCGTCCCAGGGGAGGGGAATGAAAAACTGTTTTTT.

The CDR3 sequence: CASSFRTGTEAFF. DNA for the CDR3: TGTGCCAGCAGTTTTCGGACAGGAACTGAAGCTTTCTTT. The V call is TRBV27, the J call TRBJ1-1, with TRBD1 matching 7 bases. Germline V gene lookup returns CDR1 MNHEY and CDR2 SMNVEV (reference sequence). The CDR3 runs 13 residues. Trimming removed 3 bases from V and 5 bases from J; junction bases left unmatched: 3.

The chain uses TRBV7-2 and TRBJ2-7; either TRBD1 or TRBD2 may supply D (5 bases each). The CDR3 runs to 14 residues. The germline V and J ends were trimmed by 5 bases and 0 bases, with 11 bases remaining between them. Germline V CDR1 and CDR2: SGHTA, FQGNSA. CDR3 in DNA: TGTGCCAGCAGCATCGGGACGGTCTCCTACGAGCAGTACTTC. Translated, it gives CASSIGTVSYEQYF.

In this sample, this clonotype turned up a few times. The gene calls are TRBV18 and TRBJ2-2; D may be TRBD1 or TRBD2 (5 bases each). Trimming took off 3 bases at V and 7 bases at J, with 9 bases between the two ends. In germline, CDR1 is KGHSH, CDR2 LQKENI. CDR3 size: 13 residues. The DNA for the CDR3 is TGTGCCAGCTCACCCAGGGACGGCGGGGAGCTGTTTTTT. This translates into CASSPRDGGELFF.

The chain employs TRBV29-1 and TRBJ2-1; D unclear. The closer fit of TRBJ2-7 to the DNA end suggests the J call may be wrong. CDR1 is SQVTM and CDR2 is ANQGSEA in the germline V gene. This CDR3 region has 12 residues. The CDR3 DNA reads TGCAGCGTTGGGGATGGAAGGTACGAGCAGTACTTC. It encodes CSVGDGRYEQYF.

The rearrangement links TRBV20-1 to TRBJ2-7, with 12 bases that match TRBD2. V lost 0 bases, J lost 7 bases, and 4 bases stayed unmatched. The CDR3 totals 14 residues. Germline lookup yields CDR1 DFQATT and CDR2 SNEGSKA (reference sequence). CDR3 sequence: CSARETSGRWEQYF. Here the CDR3 DNA reads TGCAGTGCTAGAGAGACTAGCGGGAGATGGGAGCAGTACTTC.